Only a few counts were recorded for the clone carrying this T cell receptor beta chain. Its matching antigen is unknown. TCRdb re-called the 5' RACE reads with MiXCR, one entry per CDR3 protein. The sample has approximately 110,000 distinct CDR3 sequences; roughly 6.7% are singletons. This entry comes from a study of T cells after yellow fever vaccination. Whole-study results and caveats: Subsequent booster samples again held most clones from primary vaccination (roughly 95% CD4, over 80% CD8).

The sequence came from a man aged 18 to 30 who received the YFV17D yellow fever vaccine. This sample comprised CD4+ T cells sorted from PBMCs, obtained approximately 11 days after the first yellow fever vaccination.

CDR3 in amino acids: CSASGTGIVNYGYTF. In DNA form, the CDR3 reads TGCAGTGCTAGTGGGACAGGGATAGTGAACTATGGCTACACCTTC. The chain is built from TRBV20-1 and TRBJ1-2; 9 nucleotides line up with TRBD1. CDR1 DFQATT and CDR2 SNEGSKA come from the germline V gene (reference sequence). CDR3 length: 15 residues. V lost 3 bases to trimming and J lost 2 bases; unmatched junction nucleotides: 7.